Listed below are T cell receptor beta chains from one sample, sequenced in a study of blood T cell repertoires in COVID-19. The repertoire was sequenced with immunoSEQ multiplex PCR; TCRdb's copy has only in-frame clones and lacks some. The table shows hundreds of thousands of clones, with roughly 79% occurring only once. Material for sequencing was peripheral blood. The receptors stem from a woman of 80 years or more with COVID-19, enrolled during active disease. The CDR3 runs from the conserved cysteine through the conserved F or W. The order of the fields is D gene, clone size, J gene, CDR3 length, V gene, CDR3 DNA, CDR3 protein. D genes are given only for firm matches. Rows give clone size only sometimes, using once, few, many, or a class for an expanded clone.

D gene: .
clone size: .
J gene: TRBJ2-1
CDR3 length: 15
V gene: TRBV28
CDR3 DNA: TGTGCCAGCAGTAGGAGGCTTGACTCCTACAATGAGCAGTTCTTC
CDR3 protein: CASSRRLDSYNEQFF

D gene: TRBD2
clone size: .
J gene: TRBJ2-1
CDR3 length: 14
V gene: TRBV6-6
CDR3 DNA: TGTGCCAGCACCCCGGGGGGGGTGCGGAATGAGCAGTTCTTC
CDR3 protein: CASTPGGVRNEQFF

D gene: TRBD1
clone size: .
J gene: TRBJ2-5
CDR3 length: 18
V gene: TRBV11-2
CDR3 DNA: TGTGCCAGCAGCTTATCGGGACCCCTGACAGGGCCCCAAGAGACCCAGTACTTC
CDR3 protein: CASSLSGPLTGPQETQYF

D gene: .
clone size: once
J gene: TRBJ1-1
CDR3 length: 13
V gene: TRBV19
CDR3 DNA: TGTGCCAGTAGTATGAAGAGGAACACTGAAGCTTTCTTT
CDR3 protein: CASSMKRNTEAFF

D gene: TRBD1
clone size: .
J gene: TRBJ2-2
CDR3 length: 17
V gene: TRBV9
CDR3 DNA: TGTGCCAGCAGTTACTTCCGGACAGGGGCAAACACCGGGGAGCTGTTTTTT
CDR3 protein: CASSYFRTGANTGELFF

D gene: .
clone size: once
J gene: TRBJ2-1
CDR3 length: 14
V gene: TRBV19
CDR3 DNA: TGTGCCAGTAGTATCGAGAGGTCCTACAATGAGCAGTTCTTC
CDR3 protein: CASSIERSYNEQFF

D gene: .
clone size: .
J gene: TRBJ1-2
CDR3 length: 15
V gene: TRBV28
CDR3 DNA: TGTGCCAGCAGTTTTAGGCAGGGTCTTTGGAATGGCTACACCTTC
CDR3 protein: CASSFRQGLWNGYTF

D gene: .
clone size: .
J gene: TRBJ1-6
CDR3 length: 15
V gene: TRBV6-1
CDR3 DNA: TGTGCCAGCAGTGAAGGGGCAGGGTGGAATTCACCCCTCCACTTT
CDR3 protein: CASSEGAGWNSPLHF

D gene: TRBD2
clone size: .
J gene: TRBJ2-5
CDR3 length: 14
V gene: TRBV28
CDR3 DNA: TGTGCCAGCAGTATAGGGACTAGTCAGGAGACCCAGTACTTC
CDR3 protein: CASSIGTSQETQYF

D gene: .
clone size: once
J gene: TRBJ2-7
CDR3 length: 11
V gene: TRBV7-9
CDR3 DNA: TGTGCCAGCAGCGAGACCTACGAGCAGTACTTC
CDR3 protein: CASSETYEQYF

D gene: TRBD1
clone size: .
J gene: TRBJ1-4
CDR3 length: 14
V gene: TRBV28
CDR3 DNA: TGTGCCAGCAGTTCGGGACAGGGGTTGGGAAAACTGTTTTTT
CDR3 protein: CASSSGQGLGKLFF

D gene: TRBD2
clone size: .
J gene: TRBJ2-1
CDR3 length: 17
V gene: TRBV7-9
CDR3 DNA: TGTGCCAGCAGCTCCCGACTAGCGGTAAGCTCCTACAATGAGCAGTTCTTC
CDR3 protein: CASSSRLAVSSYNEQFF

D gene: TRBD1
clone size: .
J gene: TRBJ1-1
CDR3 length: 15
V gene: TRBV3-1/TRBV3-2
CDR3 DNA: TGTGCCAGCAGCCAATCGACAGGGGTCAGGACTGAAGCTTTCTTT
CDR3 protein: CASSQSTGVRTEAFF

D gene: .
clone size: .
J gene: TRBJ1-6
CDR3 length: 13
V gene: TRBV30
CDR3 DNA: TGTGCCTGGAGTGAGGAGGGATGGGCACCCCTCCACTTT
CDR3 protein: CAWSEEGWAPLHF

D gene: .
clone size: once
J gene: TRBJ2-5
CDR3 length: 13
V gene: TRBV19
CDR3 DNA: TGTGCCAGTAGTATGGTTAGACAGGAGACCCAGTACTTC
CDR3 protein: CASSMVRQETQYF

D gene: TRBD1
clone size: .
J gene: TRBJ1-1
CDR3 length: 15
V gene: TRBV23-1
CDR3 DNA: TGCGCCAGCAGTAACAGGGGGCTTAGGAACACTGAAGCTTTCTTT
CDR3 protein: CASSNRGLRNTEAFF

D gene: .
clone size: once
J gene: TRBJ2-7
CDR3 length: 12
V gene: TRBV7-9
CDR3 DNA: TGTGCCAGCAGCTTTAGCTCCTACGAGCAGTACTTC
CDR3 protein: CASSFSSYEQYF

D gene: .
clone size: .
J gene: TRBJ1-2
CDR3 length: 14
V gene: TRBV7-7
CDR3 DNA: TGTGCTAGCAGCCCCCTCCGGTCGGGCTATGGCTACACCTTC
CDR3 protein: CASSPLRSGYGYTF

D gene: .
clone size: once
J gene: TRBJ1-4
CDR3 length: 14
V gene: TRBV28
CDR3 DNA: TGTGCCAGCAGTTCATCCGGGATTAATGAAAAACTGTTTTTT
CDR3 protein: CASSSSGINEKLFF

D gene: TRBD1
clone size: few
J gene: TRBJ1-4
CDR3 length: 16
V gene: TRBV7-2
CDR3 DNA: TGTGCCAGCAGCTACACCTCCGGGACAGGGGAGAAAAAACTGTTTTTT
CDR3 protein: CASSYTSGTGEKKLFF

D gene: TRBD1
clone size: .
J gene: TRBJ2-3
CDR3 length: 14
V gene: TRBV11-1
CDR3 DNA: TGTGCCAGCAGCTTGGGCAGGGGGCCAGATACGCAGTATTTT
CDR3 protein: CASSLGRGPDTQYF

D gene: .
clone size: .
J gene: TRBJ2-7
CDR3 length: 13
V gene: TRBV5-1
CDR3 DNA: TGCGCCAGCAGCTTGGTGGGGAGCTACGAGCAGTACTTC
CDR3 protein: CASSLVGSYEQYF

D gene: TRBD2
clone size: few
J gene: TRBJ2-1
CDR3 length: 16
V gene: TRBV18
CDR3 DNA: TGTGCCAGCTCACCTTTTGCGGGAGTAAGGTTGGACGAGCAGTTCTTC
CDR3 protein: CASSPFAGVRLDEQFF

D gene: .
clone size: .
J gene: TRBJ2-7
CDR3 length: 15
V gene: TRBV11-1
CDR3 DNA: TGTGCCAGCAGCTTAGGTAGACAGCTGTCCTACGAGCAGTACTTC
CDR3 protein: CASSLGRQLSYEQYF

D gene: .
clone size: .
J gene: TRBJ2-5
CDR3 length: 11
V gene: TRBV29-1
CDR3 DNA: TGCAGCGTTGACAGGACTCGGACCCAGTACTTC
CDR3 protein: CSVDRTRTQYF

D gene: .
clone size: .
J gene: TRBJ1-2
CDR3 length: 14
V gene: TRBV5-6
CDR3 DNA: TGTGCCAGCAGCTTCGGACAGACCAACTATGGCTACACCTTC
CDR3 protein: CASSFGQTNYGYTF

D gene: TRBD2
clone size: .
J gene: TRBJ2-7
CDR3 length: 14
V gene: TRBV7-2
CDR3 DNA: TGTGCCAGCAGCCTTAGCGGGAGCTCCTACGAGCAGTACTTC
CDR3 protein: CASSLSGSSYEQYF

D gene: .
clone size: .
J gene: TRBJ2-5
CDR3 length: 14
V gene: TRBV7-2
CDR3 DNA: TGTGCCAGCAGCTTAGCGGGCGTACAAGAGACCCAGTACTTC
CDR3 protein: CASSLAGVQETQYF

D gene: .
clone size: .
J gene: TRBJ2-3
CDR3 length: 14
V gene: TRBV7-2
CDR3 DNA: TGTGCCAGCAGCGTTAGAAGTAGCACAGATACGCAGTATTTT
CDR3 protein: CASSVRSSTDTQYF

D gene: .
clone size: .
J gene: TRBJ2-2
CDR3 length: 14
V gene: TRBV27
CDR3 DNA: TGTGCCAGCAGTTTGGACGGGGGAGGCGGGGAGCTGTTTTTT
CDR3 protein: CASSLDGGGGELFF

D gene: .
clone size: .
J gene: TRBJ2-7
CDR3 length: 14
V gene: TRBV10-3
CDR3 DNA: TGTGCCATCAGTAGCCGGACAGAGTCCTACGAGCAGTACTTC
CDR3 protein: CAISSRTESYEQYF

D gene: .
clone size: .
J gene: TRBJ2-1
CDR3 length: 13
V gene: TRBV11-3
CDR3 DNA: TGTGCCAGCAGTCAGGGGTATTACAATGAGCAGTTCTTC
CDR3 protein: CASSQGYYNEQFF

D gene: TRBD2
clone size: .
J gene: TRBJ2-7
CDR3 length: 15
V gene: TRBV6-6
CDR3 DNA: TGTGCCAGCCTTAGTCGACTCGGGGGGGTTTACGAGCAGTACTTC
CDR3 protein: CASLSRLGGVYEQYF

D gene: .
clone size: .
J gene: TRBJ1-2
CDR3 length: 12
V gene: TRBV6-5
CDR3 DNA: TGTGCCAGCAGGGGGCTCGAGTATGGCTACACCTTC
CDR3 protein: CASRGLEYGYTF

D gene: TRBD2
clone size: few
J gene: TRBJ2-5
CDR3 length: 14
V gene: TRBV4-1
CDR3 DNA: TGCGCCAGCAGCCATTCCCTAGCGGACCCCTCCCAGTACTTC
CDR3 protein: CASSHSLADPSQYF

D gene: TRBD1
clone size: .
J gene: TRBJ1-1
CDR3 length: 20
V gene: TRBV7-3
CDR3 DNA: TGTGCCAGCAGCTTAAAAGCCCCAAGGGGACAGGGGGGTATGAACACTGAAGCTTTCTTT
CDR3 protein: CASSLKAPRGQGGMNTEAFF